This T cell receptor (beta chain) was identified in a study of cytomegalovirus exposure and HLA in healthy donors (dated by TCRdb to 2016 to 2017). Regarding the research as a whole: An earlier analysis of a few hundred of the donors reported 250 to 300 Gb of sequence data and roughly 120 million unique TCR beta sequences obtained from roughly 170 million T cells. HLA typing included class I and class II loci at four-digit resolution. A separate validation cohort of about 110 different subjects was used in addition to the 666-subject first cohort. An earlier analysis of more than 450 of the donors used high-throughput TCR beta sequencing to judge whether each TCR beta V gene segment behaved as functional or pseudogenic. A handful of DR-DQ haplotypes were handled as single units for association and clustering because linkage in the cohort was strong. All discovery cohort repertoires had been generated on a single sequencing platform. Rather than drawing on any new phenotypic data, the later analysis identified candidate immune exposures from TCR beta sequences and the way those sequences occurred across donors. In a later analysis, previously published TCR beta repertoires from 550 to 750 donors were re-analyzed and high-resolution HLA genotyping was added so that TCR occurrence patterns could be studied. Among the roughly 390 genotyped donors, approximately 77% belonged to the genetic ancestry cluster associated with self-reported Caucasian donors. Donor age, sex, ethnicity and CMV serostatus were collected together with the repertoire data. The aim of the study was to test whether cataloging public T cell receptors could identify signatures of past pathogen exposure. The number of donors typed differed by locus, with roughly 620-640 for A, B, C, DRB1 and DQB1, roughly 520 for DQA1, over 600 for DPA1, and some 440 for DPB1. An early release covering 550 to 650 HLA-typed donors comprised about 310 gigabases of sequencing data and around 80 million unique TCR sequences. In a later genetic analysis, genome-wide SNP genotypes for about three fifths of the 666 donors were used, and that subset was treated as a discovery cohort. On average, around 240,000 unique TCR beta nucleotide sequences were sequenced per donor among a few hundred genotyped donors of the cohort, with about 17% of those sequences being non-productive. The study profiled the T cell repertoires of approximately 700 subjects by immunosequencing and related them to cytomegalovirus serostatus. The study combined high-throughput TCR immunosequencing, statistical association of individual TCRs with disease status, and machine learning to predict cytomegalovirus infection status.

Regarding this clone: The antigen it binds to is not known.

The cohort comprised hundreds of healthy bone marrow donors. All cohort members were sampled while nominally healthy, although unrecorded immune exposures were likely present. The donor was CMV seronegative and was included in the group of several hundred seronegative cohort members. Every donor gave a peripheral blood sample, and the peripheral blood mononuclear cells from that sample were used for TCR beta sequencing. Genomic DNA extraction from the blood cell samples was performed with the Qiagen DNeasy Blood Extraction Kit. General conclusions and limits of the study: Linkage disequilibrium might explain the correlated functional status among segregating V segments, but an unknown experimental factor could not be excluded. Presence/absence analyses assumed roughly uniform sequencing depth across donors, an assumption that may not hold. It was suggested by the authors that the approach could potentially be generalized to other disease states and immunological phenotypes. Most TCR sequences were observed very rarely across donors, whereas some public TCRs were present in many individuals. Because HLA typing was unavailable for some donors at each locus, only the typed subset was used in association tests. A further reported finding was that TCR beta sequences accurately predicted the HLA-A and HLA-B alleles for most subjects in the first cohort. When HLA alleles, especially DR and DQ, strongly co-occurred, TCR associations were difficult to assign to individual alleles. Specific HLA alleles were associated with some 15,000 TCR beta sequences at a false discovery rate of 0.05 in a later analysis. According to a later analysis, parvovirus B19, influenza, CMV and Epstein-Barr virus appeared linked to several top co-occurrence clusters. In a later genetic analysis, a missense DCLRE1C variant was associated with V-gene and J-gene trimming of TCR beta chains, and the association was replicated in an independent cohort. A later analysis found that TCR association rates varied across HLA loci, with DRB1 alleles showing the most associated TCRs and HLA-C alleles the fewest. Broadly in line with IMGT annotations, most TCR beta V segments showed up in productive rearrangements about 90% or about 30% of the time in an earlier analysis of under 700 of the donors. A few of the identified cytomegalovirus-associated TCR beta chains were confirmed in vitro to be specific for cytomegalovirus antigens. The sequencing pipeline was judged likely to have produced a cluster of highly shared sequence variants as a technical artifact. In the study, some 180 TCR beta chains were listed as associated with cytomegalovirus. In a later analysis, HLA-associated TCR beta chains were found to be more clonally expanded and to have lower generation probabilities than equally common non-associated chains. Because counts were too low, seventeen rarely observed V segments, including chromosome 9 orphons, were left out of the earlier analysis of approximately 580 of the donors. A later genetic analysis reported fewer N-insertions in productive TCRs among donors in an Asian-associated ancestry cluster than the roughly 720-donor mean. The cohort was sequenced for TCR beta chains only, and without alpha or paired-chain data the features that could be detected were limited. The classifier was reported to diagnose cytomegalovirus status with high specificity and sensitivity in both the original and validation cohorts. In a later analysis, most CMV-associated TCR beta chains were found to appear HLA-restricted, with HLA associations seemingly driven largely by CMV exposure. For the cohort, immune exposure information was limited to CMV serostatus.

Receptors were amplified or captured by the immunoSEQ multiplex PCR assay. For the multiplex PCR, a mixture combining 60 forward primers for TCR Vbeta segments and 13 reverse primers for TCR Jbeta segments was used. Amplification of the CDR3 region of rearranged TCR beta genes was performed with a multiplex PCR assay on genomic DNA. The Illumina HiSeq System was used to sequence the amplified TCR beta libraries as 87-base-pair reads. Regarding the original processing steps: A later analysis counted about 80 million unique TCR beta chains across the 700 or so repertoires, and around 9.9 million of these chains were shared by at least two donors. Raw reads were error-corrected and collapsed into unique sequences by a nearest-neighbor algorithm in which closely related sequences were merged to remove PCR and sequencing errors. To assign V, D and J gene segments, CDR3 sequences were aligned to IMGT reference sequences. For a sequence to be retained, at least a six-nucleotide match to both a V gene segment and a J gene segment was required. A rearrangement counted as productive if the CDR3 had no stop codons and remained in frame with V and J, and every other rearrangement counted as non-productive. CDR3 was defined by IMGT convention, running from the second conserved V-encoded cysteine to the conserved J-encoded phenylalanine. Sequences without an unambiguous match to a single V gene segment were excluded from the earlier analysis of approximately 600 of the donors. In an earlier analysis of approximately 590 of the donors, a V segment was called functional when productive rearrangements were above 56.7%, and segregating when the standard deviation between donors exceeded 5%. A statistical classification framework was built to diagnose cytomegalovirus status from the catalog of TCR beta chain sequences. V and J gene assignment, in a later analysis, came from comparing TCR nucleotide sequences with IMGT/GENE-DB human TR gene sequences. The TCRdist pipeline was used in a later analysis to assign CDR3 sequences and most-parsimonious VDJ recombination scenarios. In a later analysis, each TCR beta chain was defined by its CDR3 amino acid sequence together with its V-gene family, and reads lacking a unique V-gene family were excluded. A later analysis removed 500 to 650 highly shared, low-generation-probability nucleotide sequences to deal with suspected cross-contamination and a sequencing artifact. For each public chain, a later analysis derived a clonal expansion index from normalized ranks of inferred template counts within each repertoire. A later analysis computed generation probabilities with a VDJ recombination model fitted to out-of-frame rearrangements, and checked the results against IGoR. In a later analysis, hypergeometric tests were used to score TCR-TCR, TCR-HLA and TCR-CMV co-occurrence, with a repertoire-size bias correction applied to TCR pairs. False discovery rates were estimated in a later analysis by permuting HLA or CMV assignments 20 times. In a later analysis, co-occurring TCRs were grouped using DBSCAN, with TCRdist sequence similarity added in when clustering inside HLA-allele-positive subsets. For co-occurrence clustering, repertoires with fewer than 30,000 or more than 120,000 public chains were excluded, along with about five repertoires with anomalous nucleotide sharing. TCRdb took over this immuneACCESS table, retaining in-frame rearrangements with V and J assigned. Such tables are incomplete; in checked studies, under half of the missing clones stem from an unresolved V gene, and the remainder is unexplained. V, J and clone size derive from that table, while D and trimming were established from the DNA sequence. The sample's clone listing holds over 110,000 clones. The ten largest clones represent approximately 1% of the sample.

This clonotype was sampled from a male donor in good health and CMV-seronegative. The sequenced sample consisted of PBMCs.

The sequenced DNA: TGCGCCAGCATCGATCGAGAGGCGCAAGAGACCCAGTACTTC. It translates as CASIDREAQETQYF. Rearrangement joined TRBV4-1 to TRBJ2-5; confidence is insufficient to name the D gene. V loses 7 bases of germline sequence and J loses 2 bases, and the interval between the two ends is 14 bases. The CDR3 goes from the cysteine to the phenylalanine over 14 residues. The entry retains the CDR3 DNA only, 42 bases that are in frame from base 1. Sequences MGHRA (CDR1) and YSYEKL (CDR2) are obtained from the germline V gene.